One sample yielded the 21 T cell receptor beta chains listed below, sequenced in a study of blood T cell repertoires in COVID-19. Some clones are missing from TCRdb's copy, which holds only in-frame ones; the method was immunoSEQ multiplex PCR. This sample has under 150,000 clones, with roughly 91% found just once. Specimen: peripheral blood. The receptors originated from a human donor in a cohort sampled during active COVID-19.

This clone has more than one count but fewer than ten. This chain joins TRBV28 and TRBJ2-7; D gene uncertain. The CDR3 contains 11 residues. The germline V gene encodes CDR1 MDHEN and CDR2 SYDVKM. V gave up 2 bases and J gave up 5 bases, with 4 bases separating them. The CDR3 DNA sequence: TGTGCCAGCAGTTTAGTTAACGAGCAGTACTTC. Translated: CASSLVNEQYF.

This sequence joins TRBV5-4 and TRBJ1-6, with 9 nucleotides matching TRBD1. This CDR3 comprises 16 residues. CDR1 and CDR2 (germline): SGHNT, YYREEE (reference sequence). Trimming took 5 bases from V and 6 from J; bases not matched to a gene: 9. CDR3 residues: CASSNTGQGPNSPLHF. CDR3 nucleotides: TGTGCCAGCAGTAACACCGGACAGGGGCCTAATTCACCCCTCCACTTT.

The rearrangement uses TRBV5-6 and TRBJ1-1; D remains unclear. The CDR3 totals 15 residues. From germline, CDR1 is SGHDT and CDR2 YYEEEE. The V end was cut by 0 bases, the J end by 0 bases, with 9 bases between. CDR3 residues: CASSLGYSLNTEAFF. CDR3 nucleotides: TGTGCCAGCAGCTTGGGTTACAGCTTGAACACTGAAGCTTTCTTT.

The chain has TRBV5-4 and TRBJ2-1; D is unclear. The CDR3 length is 14 residues. Trimming removed 4 bases from V and 5 bases from J, with 13 bases in between. Germline lookup yields CDR1 SGHNT and CDR2 YYREEE (reference sequence). The CDR3 is CASSVGGRDNEQFF. CDR3 sequence (DNA): TGTGCCAGCAGCGTGGGCGGCAGAGACAATGAGCAGTTCTTC.

The chain employs TRBV16 and TRBJ1-2, with D unresolved. CDR3 length: 14 amino acids. CDR1 and CDR2 (germline): KGHSY, FQNENV. The germline V and J ends were trimmed by 1 base and 10 bases, with 16 bases remaining between them. CDR3 region: CASSQLMEGSHYTF. The CDR3 nucleotides read TGTGCCAGCAGCCAATTAATGGAGGGCAGTCACTACACCTTC.

The chain links TRBV5-5 to TRBJ2-1, with 12 bases that match TRBD2. The CDR3 length is 16 residues. Germline assignment: CDR1 SGHKS and CDR2 YYEKEE (reference sequence). Losses at the gene ends were 4 bases for V and 0 bases for J; bases not matched to a gene: 2. CDR3 bases: TGTGCCAGCAGCCTGGGACTAGCGGGCTCCTACAATGAGCAGTTCTTC. It encodes CASSLGLAGSYNEQFF.

The chain joins TRBV29-1 to TRBJ2-5; 8 nucleotides line up with TRBD2. From germline, CDR1 is SQVTM and CDR2 ANQGSEA. The V gene end was trimmed by 6 bases and the J gene end by 5 bases; junction bases not matched to a gene: 5. This CDR3 contains 12 residues. The CDR3 spells CSVTAGVETQYF. The CDR3 bases are TGCAGCGTCACAGCGGGGGTGGAGACCCAGTACTTC.

Comments on this clone: Relative to the germline gene, one junction end is altered; a read error may explain this. Other DNA sequences of this sample code for an identical CDR3. The chain has TRBV6-5 and TRBJ1-2; 7 bases fit TRBD1. CDR3 size: 14 residues. Germline V CDR1 and CDR2: MNHEY, SVGAGI. CDR3 sequence: CASRNNRGDYGYTF. The CDR3 DNA reads as TGCGCCAGCAGAAATAACAGGGGAGACTATGGCTACACCTTC.

V is TRBV4-1 and J is TRBJ1-5; no clear D gene. Germline CDR1 reads MGHRA; CDR2 reads YSYEKL. This CDR3 is built from 15 residues. Trimming cost V 4 bases and J 2 bases, with 12 bases left between them. The CDR3 DNA reads TGCGCCAGCAGCCCTTATAGAGGAGGCAATCAGCCCCAGCATTTT. It codes for CASSPYRGGNQPQHF.

This clone is a singleton in its sample. This rearrangement joins TRBV18 to TRBJ2-3; D may be TRBD2 (5 bases). The V gene's germline CDR1 is KGHSH and CDR2 LQKENI. The ends were cut back, 2 bases at V and 5 bases at J, with 14 bases in the middle. The CDR3 runs to 15 residues. CDR3 sequence reads: CASSPAGALRDTQYF. Written as DNA, the CDR3 is TGTGCCAGCTCACCAGCGGGTGCCCTGAGAGATACGCAGTATTTT.

This chain uses TRBV5-1 with TRBJ2-7; tentatively, D is TRBD1 (5 bases). The V end lost 2 bases, the J end lost 6 bases, and 12 bases lay between the germline ends. CDR3 length: 13 residues. Germline V lookup: CDR1 SGHRS, CDR2 YFSETQ. The CDR3 spells CASSLEAGFEQYF. In DNA, the CDR3 is TGCGCCAGCAGCTTAGAAGCAGGGTTCGAGCAGTACTTC.

The V call is TRBV5-1, the J call TRBJ2-3; 8 bases line up with TRBD1. Germline V gene sequence: CDR1 SGHRS, CDR2 YFSETQ. J was trimmed by 3 bases and V by 2 bases; bases with no gene match: 11. The CDR3 spans 17 residues. The CDR3, as DNA: TGCGCCAGCAGCTTAATCTTTACAGGGGGTGGAACAGATACGCAGTATTTT. Its translation is CASSLIFTGGGTDTQYF.

The V call is TRBV3-1 (or the pseudogene TRBV3-2), the J call TRBJ2-7; TRBD2 matches at 8 bases. V gave up 1 base and J gave up 0 bases; unmatched junction bases: 8. Germline V gene lookup returns CDR1 LGHDT and CDR2 YNNKEL (reference sequence). There are 17 residues in the CDR3. CDR3 sequence (DNA): TGTGCCAGCAGCCAAGTATCTAGCGGGCCAAGCTCCTACGAGCAGTACTTC. As protein: CASSQVSSGPSSYEQYF.

CDR3 residues: CASSQGDRHQETQYF. The CDR3 region has the DNA TGTGCCAGCAGCCAAGGGGACAGACATCAAGAGACCCAGTACTTC. The chain uses TRBV3-1 (or the pseudogene TRBV3-2) and TRBJ2-5, with 7 positions matching TRBD1. Trimming removed 1 base from V and 2 bases from J; junction bases left unmatched: 4. This CDR3 is built from 15 residues. CDR1 is LGHDT, CDR2 YNNKEL, per germline (reference sequence).

The V and J genes are TRBV6-5 and TRBJ2-7; TRBD2 is a possible D gene (5 bases). The germline V gene has CDR1 MNHEY and CDR2 SVGAGI. The CDR3 consists of 14 residues. The V end was cut by 4 bases, the J end by 2 bases, with 12 bases between. As DNA, the CDR3 is TGTGCCAGCAGTTCCCCGGGGTTGACCTACGAGCAGTACTTC. It is translated as CASSSPGLTYEQYF.

The chain combines TRBV7-9 with TRBJ1-3; D is unclear. The CDR3 runs 16 residues. V was shortened by 1 base and J by 1 base, with 11 bases between the two germline ends. Germline-derived CDR1 and CDR2 are SEHNR and FQNEAQ (reference sequence). The CDR3 sequence is CASSLGSLLSGNTIYF. The CDR3 DNA is TGTGCCAGCAGCTTAGGGAGCCTGCTGTCTGGAAACACCATATATTTT.

The CDR3 coding sequence is TGCGCCAGCAGTGAAAGTGGGCGCGAGCAGTTCTTC. It translates to CASSESGREQFF. This chain connects TRBV10-1 to TRBJ2-1, with D unclear. Germline V CDR1 and CDR2: WNHNN, SYGVQD (reference sequence). Trimming shortened V by 3 bases and J by 10 bases, and 10 bases separated the two germline ends. The CDR3 length is 12 residues.

This clone has only one observation. This chain links TRBV5-6 with TRBJ2-3; 8 bases fit TRBD2. The V segment lost 2 bases and the J segment 3 bases; nucleotides outside the gene matches: 5. Germline V CDR1 and CDR2: SGHDT, YYEEEE. The CDR3 contains 15 residues. This CDR3 is CASSFLTSETDTQYF. As DNA, the CDR3 is TGTGCCAGCAGCTTCCTGACTAGCGAGACAGATACGCAGTATTTT.

This clone has only a few counts. The V gene is TRBV4-1, the J gene TRBJ2-7, with D perhaps matching TRBD1 (6 bases). Germline V lookup: CDR1 MGHRA, CDR2 YSYEKL. V lost 0 bases and J 2 bases, leaving 17 bases between the germline ends. There are 17 residues in the CDR3. CDR3 sequence (DNA): TGCGCCAGCAGCCAAGAGAACAGGGTTACCCTACCCTACGAGCAGTACTTC. Translating gives CASSQENRVTLPYEQYF.

This clone came up once. The chain has TRBV7-2 and TRBJ1-2; D may be TRBD1 (6 bases). The germline V and J ends were trimmed by 6 bases and 7 bases, with 18 bases remaining between them. CDR1 and CDR2 (germline): SGHTA, FQGNSA. There are 14 residues in the CDR3. CDR3 sequence reads: CASRSAGDGSGYTF. Written as DNA, the CDR3 is TGTGCCAGCAGGTCGGCAGGGGATGGCTCTGGCTACACCTTC.

The genes are TRBV11-3 and TRBJ2-1; possibly TRBD1 for D (5 bases). Germline loops: CDR1 SGHNT, CDR2 YENEEA. V was cut by 5 bases and J by 1 base, with 9 bases left in between. CDR3 length equals 14 residues. The CDR3 coding sequence is TGTGCCAGCAGCAGTAGGGGTTCCTACAATGAGCAGTTCTTC. Its protein product is CASSSRGSYNEQFF.